Below, 14 T cell receptor beta chains from the same sample are listed, as sequenced in a study of blood T cell repertoires in COVID-19 (dated by TCRdb to the early 2020s). Libraries came from the immunoSEQ multiplex PCR assay. TCRdb carries this immuneACCESS record with in-frame sequences only. Its versions omit some clonotypes, under half of them owing to an unresolved V gene in the studies checked, with the rest unexplained. Counted in this sample were about 130,000 clones; 81% of them appeared once. The ten top clones hold about 18% of the sample. Sequenced: peripheral blood. The receptors were gathered from a man younger than 45 with COVID-19, enrolled during active disease.

This clone has ten or more counts. This chain links TRBV10-3 with TRBJ1-5, with TRBD1 matching over 9 bases. Unmatched junction bases numbered 5, after V lost 6 bases and J lost 2 bases. The CDR3 runs to 15 residues. The germline V gene encodes CDR1 ENHRY and CDR2 SYGVKD. CDR3 sequence (DNA): TGTGCCATCAGCCCTACAGGGGGCGGCAATCAGCCCCAGCATTTT. Translating gives CAISPTGGGNQPQHF.

The rearrangement uses TRBV14 and TRBJ2-7; tentative D call: TRBD2 (7 bases). Germline V gives CDR1 SGHDN, CDR2 FVKESK. The CDR3 has 16 residues. Trimming removed 0 bases at V and 2 bases at J, with 14 bases between. The CDR3 reads CASSQERGLPPYEQYF. The CDR3, as DNA: TGTGCCAGCAGCCAAGAGCGGGGGCTTCCACCCTACGAGCAGTACTTC.

CDR3: CASSQDRQDFYGYTF. CDR3 DNA: TGCGCCAGCAGCCAAGATAGGCAAGACTTCTATGGCTACACCTTC. The chain recombines TRBV4-1 with TRBJ1-2, with no clear D. This CDR3 has 15 amino acids. CDR1 is MGHRA and CDR2 is YSYEKL in the germline V gene. Deletions cut 0 bases from V and 4 bases from J, with 12 bases between.

The rearrangement uses TRBV9 and TRBJ2-7; 12 bases map to TRBD1. Germline V gene sequence: CDR1 SGDLS, CDR2 YYNGEE. This CDR3 has 15 residues. V was pared by 2 bases and J by 5 bases, with 5 bases of the junction left unmatched. The CDR3 DNA is TGTGCCAGCAGCGTGTTCGGGACAGGGGGCGACGAGCAGTACTTC. This gives the protein CASSVFGTGGDEQYF.

The rearrangement links TRBV29-1 to TRBJ2-1, with 9 bases matching TRBD2. The CDR3 length is 15 residues. The germline gives CDR1 SQVTM, CDR2 ANQGSEA. V lost 5 bases, J lost 9 bases, and 14 bases stayed unmatched. DNA of the CDR3: TGCAGCGTTAGGGCTTACGCGGGAGGGCTAGGTGAGCAGTTCTTC. The encoded protein is CSVRAYAGGLGEQFF.

V and J are TRBV5-6 and TRBJ1-5, with 7 nucleotides matching TRBD1. Trimming cost V 0 bases and J 15 bases; bases outside gene matches: 18. Germline loops: CDR1 SGHDT, CDR2 YYEEEE. The CDR3 is made up of 16 amino acids. CDR3 sequence reads: CASSLGSGTAKSEWHF. The CDR3 nucleotides are TGTGCCAGCAGCTTGGGGTCAGGGACAGCGAAAAGTGAGTGGCATTTT.

This clone came up a few times. This chain joins TRBV10-3 and TRBJ1-1; D is uncertain. The germline gives CDR1 ENHRY, CDR2 SYGVKD. With 2 bases removed from V and 2 bases from J, the gap between germline ends came to 9 bases. The CDR3 totals 14 residues. CDR3 sequence: CAISEPGFNTEAFF. The CDR3 DNA reads as TGTGCCATCAGTGAGCCAGGATTCAACACTGAAGCTTTCTTT.

V is TRBV4-1 and J is TRBJ2-3, with a weak D call TRBD2 (5 bases). The ends were cut back, 2 bases at V and 0 bases at J, with 12 bases in the middle. Germline CDR1 and CDR2: MGHRA and YSYEKL. The CDR3 spans 16 residues. CDR3: CASSQSPGRSTDTQYF. The DNA for the CDR3 is TGCGCCAGCAGCCAATCCCCGGGAAGAAGCACAGATACGCAGTATTTT.

The chain links TRBV2 to TRBJ1-4; D ambiguous. CDR1 and CDR2 (germline): SNHLY, FYNNEI. The CDR3 spans 12 residues. V was trimmed by 3 bases and J by 8 bases, leaving 7 bases between them. CDR3 coding DNA: TGTGCCAGCAGTGATTCGGTGGAAAAACTGTTTTTT. It is translated as CASSDSVEKLFF.

V and J are TRBV4-1 and TRBJ2-7, with 8 nucleotides matching TRBD1. V trimming: 1 base; J trimming: 7 bases; junction bases outside the gene matches: 6. The CDR3 consists of 14 residues. CDR1 MGHRA and CDR2 YSYEKL come from the germline V gene. The CDR3 protein is CASSQGLQGVEQYF. The CDR3 DNA follows: TGCGCCAGCAGCCAAGGCTTACAGGGGGTTGAGCAGTACTTC.

This rearrangement joins TRBV2 to TRBJ1-2; TRBD1 matches 8 bases. Germline CDR1 and CDR2: SNHLY and FYNNEI. This CDR3 has 14 residues. After removal of 4 bases from V and 0 bases from J, the junction contained 1 base not matched to a gene. The chain's CDR3 is CASSAQGANYGYTF. The CDR3 DNA reads TGTGCCAGCAGTGCACAGGGGGCTAACTATGGCTACACCTTC.

The chain joins TRBV5-1 to TRBJ2-3, with 7 bases fitting TRBD2. The CDR3 extends over 16 amino acids. CDR1 is SGHRS, CDR2 YFSETQ, per germline. V lost 4 bases, J lost 2 bases, and 10 bases stayed unmatched. The CDR3 here is CASSLRRAGDTDTQYF. The CDR3 nucleotides read TGCGCCAGCAGCCTCAGGCGGGCGGGAGACACAGATACGCAGTATTTT.

J is TRBJ2-4 and V is TRBV2, with a possible D match to TRBD1 (6 bases). The CDR3 contains 15 residues. Trimming cost V 2 bases and J 7 bases, with 15 bases left between them. Germline V lookup: CDR1 SNHLY, CDR2 FYNNEI. This chain's CDR3 is CASSEIRGRGNIQYF. As DNA, the CDR3 is TGTGCCAGCAGTGAAATTAGGGGCAGGGGTAACATTCAGTACTTC.

The genes are TRBV29-1 and TRBJ2-7; tentative D call: TRBD2 (5 bases). Germline V gene data show CDR1 as SQVTM and CDR2 as ANQGSEA. The CDR3 loop spans 13 amino acids. The ends were cut back, 3 bases at V and 1 base at J, with 10 bases in the middle. CDR3 sequence reads: CSVDVRGSYEQYF. The CDR3, as DNA: TGCAGCGTTGATGTTCGGGGATCCTACGAGCAGTACTTC.